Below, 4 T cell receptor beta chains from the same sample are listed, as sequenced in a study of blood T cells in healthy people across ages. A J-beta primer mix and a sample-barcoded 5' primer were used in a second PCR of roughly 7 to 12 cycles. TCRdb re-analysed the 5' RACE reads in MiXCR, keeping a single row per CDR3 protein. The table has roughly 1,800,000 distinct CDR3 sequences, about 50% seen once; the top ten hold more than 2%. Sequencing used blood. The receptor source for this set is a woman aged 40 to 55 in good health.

CDR3 in DNA: TGTGCCAGCAGTGATCGAGGGAATCCTTTCTATGGCTACACCTTC. Protein sequence: CASSDRGNPFYGYTF. This sequence joins TRBV2 and TRBJ1-2; D not certain. The germline V gene encodes CDR1 SNHLY and CDR2 FYNNEI. V lost 3 bases and J 4 bases, leaving 15 bases between the germline ends. The CDR3 has 15 amino acids.

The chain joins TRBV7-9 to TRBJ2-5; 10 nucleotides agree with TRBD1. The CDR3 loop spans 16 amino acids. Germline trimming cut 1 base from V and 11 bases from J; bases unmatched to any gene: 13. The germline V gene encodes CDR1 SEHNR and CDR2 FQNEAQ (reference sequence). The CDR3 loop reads CASSLGLGQGYNEQYF. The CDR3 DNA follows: TGTGCCAGCAGCTTAGGGCTGGGACAGGGGTACAATGAGCAGTACTTC. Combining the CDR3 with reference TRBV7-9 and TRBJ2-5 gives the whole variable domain DTGVSQNPRHKITKRGQNVTFRCDPISEHNRLYWYRQTLGQGPEFLTYFQNEAQLEKSRLLSDRFSAERPKGSFSTLEIQRTEQGDSAMYLCASSLGLGQGYNEQYFGPGTRLLVL.

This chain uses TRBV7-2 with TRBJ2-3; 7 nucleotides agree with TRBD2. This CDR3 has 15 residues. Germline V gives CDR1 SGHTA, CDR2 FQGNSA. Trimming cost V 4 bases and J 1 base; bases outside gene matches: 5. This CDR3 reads CASSWRLAGTDTQYF. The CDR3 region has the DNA TGTGCCAGCAGCTGGAGGCTAGCGGGCACAGATACGCAGTATTTT.

CDR3 amino acids: CAAKPGGGRTDTQYF. The CDR3 DNA is TGCGCCGCCAAACCGGGGGGGGGGCGCACAGATACGCAGTATTTT. The chain employs TRBV10-2 and TRBJ2-3; 8 bases align to TRBD2. This CDR3 region has 15 residues. V trimming: 11 bases; J trimming: 1 base; junction bases outside the gene matches: 11. The germline CDR1 and CDR2 sequences are WSHSY and SAAADI.